One sample yielded the 8 T cell receptor beta chains listed below, sequenced in a study of T cells after posttransplantation cyclophosphamide. Busulfan-fludarabine conditioning, marrow transplant, and cyclophosphamide on days +3 and +4 were administered. Generated by immunoSEQ multiplex PCR, the TCRdb table keeps only in-frame clones and is missing some. Of tens of thousands of clones listed, about 90% were seen once; the top ten hold around 10%. Sequencing used PBMCs, obtained after allogeneic stem cell transplant with posttransplant cyclophosphamide. Source of these receptors: a female patient younger than 45 who received an allogeneic stem cell transplant from an unrelated donor, was CMV-positive, and had no GVHD. Some T cells may be graft donor cells.

The genes are TRBV4-2 and TRBJ2-1; 7 bases align to TRBD1. The germline V gene encodes CDR1 LGHNA and CDR2 YNFKEQ. V lost 3 bases and J lost 0; bases outside the gene matches: 5. CDR3 length: 16 amino acids. The DNA of the CDR3 is TGTGCCAGCAGCCACCCGACAGGGACCTCCTACAATGAGCAGTTCTTC. Translated, it gives CASSHPTGTSYNEQFF.

This clone occurred a few times. The V call is TRBV14, the J call TRBJ2-3; no clear D. Germline-derived CDR1 and CDR2 are SGHDN and FVKESK. CDR3 length: 16 amino acids. V lost 1 base to trimming and J lost 4 bases, with 15 bases between them. The CDR3 DNA sequence: TGTGCCAGCAGCCAAGTAGGTCCGAGGAAAGCAGATACGCAGTATTTT. Its protein is CASSQVGPRKADTQYF.

This chain links TRBV11-3 with TRBJ2-2, with 7 bases matching TRBD2. Germline CDR1 reads SGHNT; CDR2 reads YENEEA. The CDR3 runs 14 residues. J gave up 5 bases and V 1 base, and 1 base lay outside the gene matches. The DNA for the CDR3 is TGTGCCAGCAGCTTAGTGCGGGGGACCGGGGAGCTGTTTTTT. Translation: CASSLVRGTGELFF.

The rearrangement links TRBV28 to TRBJ1-4; 10 bases map to TRBD1. The CDR3 consists of 15 residues. The germline V gene encodes CDR1 MDHEN and CDR2 SYDVKM. Trimming took 7 bases from V and 8 from J; bases not matched to a gene: 10. The CDR3 sequence is CASTSYRDRGEKLFF. CDR3 nucleotide sequence: TGTGCCAGCACTTCGTACAGGGACAGGGGCGAAAAACTGTTTTTT.

The chain employs TRBV7-3 and TRBJ1-5; 8 bases agree with TRBD1. The CDR3 is 16 residues long. V shed 5 bases, J shed 4 bases, and the junction held 10 bases outside the gene matches. CDR1 is SGHTA and CDR2 is FQGTGA in the germline V gene. This CDR3 is CASSAHTGQENQPQHF. The CDR3 nucleotides read TGTGCCAGCAGCGCCCATACGGGACAGGAAAATCAGCCCCAGCATTTT. Variable domain in full (rest from reference TRBV7-3 and TRBJ1-5): GAGVSQTPSNKVTEKGKYVELRCDPISGHTALYWYRQSLGQGPEFLIYFQGTGAADDSGLPNDRFFAVRPEGSVSTLKIQRTERGDSAVYLCASSAHTGQENQPQHFGDGTRLSIL.

V usage is TRBV5-4 and J usage is TRBJ1-4, with D hard to call. Germline V gene data show CDR1 as SGHNT and CDR2 as YYREEE (reference sequence). This CDR3 is 14 amino acids long. V was pared by 8 bases and J by 8 bases, with 19 bases between. CDR3 bases: TGTGCCAGTACGCGGGAACCCAGAGAGGAAAAACTGTTTTTT. Translated: CASTREPREEKLFF.

The chain employs TRBV5-1 and TRBJ2-1; the match to TRBD2 covers 8 bases. The trim removed 3 bases at V and 6 bases at J, leaving 5 bases unmatched. Per germline, CDR1 SGHRS and CDR2 YFSETQ. The CDR3 loop spans 14 amino acids. The CDR3 DNA sequence: TGCGCCAGCAGCTCCGGGACTAGTGGCAATGAGCAGTTCTTC. This codes for CASSSGTSGNEQFF.

This chain joins TRBV4-3 and TRBJ2-2, with TRBD1 matching 8 bases. The CDR3 is 15 residues long. Germline V gene data show CDR1 as LGHNA and CDR2 as YSLEER. Trimming removed 1 base from V and 7 bases from J; junction bases left unmatched: 5. The CDR3 spells CASSQGSGGFGELFF. The CDR3 region has the DNA TGCGCCAGCAGCCAAGGATCAGGGGGCTTCGGGGAGCTGTTTTTT.